This T cell receptor (beta chain) is drawn from a study of CD8+ T cells in alopecia areata. A sort of pooled cutaneous lymph node cells used CD4, CD8alpha, NKG2D, NKG2ACE and other stains. In this sample, this clone turned up many times. Gene names follow the mouse nomenclature. Sequencing ends 4 residues short of the CDR3 end; the germline J gene provides the rest. J lost 6 bases, V lost 2 bases, and 6 bases had no gene match. Germline V gene sequence: CDR1 MNHDT, CDR2 YYDKIL. The CDR3 consists of 15 residues. As the sequencing template, cDNA was produced by extracting RNA and reverse transcribing it. Sequencing used immunoSEQ multiplex PCR; TCRdb keeps in-frame clones, though not all of them. This sample comprises 200,000 to 300,000 clones, none seen once only.

The genes are TRBV17 and TRBJ2-1, with 8 bases lining up with TRBD2. The source is a C3H/HeJ mouse with alopecia areata. The MHC haplotype recorded for the strain is H2-k. The material sequenced was CD4+ T cells sorted from a lymph node. Incomplete CDR3 DNA: TGTGCTAGCAGTAGACGTGGGACTGGCCTTGCT. Protein: CASSRRGTGLA. The full CDR3 sequence reads CASSRRGTGLAEQFF.